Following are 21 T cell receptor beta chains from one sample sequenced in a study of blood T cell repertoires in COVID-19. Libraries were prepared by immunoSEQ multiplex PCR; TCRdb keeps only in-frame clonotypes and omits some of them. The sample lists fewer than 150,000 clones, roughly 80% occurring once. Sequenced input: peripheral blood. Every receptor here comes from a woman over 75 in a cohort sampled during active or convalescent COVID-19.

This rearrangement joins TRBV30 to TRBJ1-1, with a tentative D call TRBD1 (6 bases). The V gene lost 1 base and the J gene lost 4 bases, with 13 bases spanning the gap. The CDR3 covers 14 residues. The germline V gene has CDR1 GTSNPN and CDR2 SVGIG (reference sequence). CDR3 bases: TGTGCCTGGAGTGGACAGGTTCGGAGCACTGAAGCTTTCTTT. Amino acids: CAWSGQVRSTEAFF. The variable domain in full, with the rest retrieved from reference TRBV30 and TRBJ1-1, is SQTIHQWPATLVQPVGSPLSLECTVEGTSNPNLYWYRQAAGRGLQLLFYSVGIGQISSEVPQNLSASRPQDRQFILSSKKLLLSDSGFYLCAWSGQVRSTEAFFGQGTRLTVV.

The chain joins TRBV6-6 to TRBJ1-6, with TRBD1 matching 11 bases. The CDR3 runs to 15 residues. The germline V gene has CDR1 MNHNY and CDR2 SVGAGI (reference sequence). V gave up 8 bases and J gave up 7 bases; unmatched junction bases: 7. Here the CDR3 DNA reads TGTGCCAGCCAAGACCGGGACAGGGGGAATTCACCCCTCCACTTT. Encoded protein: CASQDRDRGNSPLHF.

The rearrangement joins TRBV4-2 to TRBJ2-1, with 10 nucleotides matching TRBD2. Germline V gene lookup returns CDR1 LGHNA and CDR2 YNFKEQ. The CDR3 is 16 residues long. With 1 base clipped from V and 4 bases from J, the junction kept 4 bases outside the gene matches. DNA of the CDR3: TGTGCCAGCAGCCAAGCGAGGACTAGCGGATACAATGAGCAGTTCTTC. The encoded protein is CASSQARTSGYNEQFF.

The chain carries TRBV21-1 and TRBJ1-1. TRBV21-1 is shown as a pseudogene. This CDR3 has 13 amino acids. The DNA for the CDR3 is TGTGCTATCCCGGGAGGGGTGAACACTGAAGCTTTCTTT. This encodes CAIPGGVNTEAFF.

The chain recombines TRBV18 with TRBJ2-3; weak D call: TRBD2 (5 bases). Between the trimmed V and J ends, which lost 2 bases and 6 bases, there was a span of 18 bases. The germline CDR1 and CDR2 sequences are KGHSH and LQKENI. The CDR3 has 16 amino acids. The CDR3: CASSPDLGRSGDTQYF. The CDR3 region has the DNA TGTGCCAGCTCACCAGATTTGGGTCGATCGGGGGATACGCAGTATTTT. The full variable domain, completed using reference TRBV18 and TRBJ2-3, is NAGVMQNPRHLVRRRGQEARLRCSPMKGHSHVYWYRQLPEEGLKFMVYLQKENIIDESGMPKERFSAEFPKEGPSILRIQQVVRGDSAAYFCASSPDLGRSGDTQYFGPGTRLTVL.

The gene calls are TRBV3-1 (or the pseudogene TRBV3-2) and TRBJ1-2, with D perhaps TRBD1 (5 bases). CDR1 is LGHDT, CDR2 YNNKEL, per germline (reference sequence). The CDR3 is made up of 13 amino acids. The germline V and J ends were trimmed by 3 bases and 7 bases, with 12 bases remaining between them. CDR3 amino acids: CASSQGGIGGYTF. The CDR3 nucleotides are TGTGCCAGCAGCCAGGGGGGTATCGGTGGCTACACCTTC.

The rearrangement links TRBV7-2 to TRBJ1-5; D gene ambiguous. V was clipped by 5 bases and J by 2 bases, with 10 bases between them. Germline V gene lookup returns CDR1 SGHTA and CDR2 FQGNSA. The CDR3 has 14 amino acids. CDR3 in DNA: TGTGCCAGCAGCCATAACCGAGGCAATCAGCCCCAGCATTTT. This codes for CASSHNRGNQPQHF.

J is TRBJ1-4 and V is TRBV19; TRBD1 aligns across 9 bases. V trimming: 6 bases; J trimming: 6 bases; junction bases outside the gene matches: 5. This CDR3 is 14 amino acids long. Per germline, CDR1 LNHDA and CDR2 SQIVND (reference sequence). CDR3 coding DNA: TGTGCCAGTAGACCCCGGACAGGGGATGAAAAACTGTTTTTT. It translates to CASRPRTGDEKLFF.

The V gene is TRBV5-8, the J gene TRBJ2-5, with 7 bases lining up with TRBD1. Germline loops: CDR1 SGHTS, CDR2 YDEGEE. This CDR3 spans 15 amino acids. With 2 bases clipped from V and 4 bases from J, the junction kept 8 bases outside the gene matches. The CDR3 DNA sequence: TGTGCCAGCAGCTTAAGAGACAGGGTTGTAGAGACCCAGTACTTC. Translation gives CASSLRDRVVETQYF.

CDR3 loop: CASSYGGGSTEAFF. CDR3 in DNA: TGTGCCAGCAGTTACGGGGGGGGGAGCACTGAAGCTTTCTTT. The rearrangement links TRBV6-5 to TRBJ1-1, with a tentative D call TRBD1 (5 bases). The V gene's germline CDR1 is MNHEY and CDR2 SVGAGI. CDR3 size: 14 residues. Trimming shortened V by 2 bases and J by 4 bases, and 11 bases separated the two germline ends.

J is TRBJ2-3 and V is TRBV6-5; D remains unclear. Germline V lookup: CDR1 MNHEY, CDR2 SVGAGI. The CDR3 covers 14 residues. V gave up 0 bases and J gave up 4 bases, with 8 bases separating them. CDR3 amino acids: CASSYSGPPDTQYF. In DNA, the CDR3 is TGTGCCAGCAGTTACTCGGGCCCACCAGATACGCAGTATTTT.

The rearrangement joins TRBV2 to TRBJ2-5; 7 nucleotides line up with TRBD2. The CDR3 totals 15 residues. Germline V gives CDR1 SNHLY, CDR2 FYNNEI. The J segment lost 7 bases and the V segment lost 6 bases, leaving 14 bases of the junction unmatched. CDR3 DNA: TGTGCCAGCAGGATTACTAGACTAGCCCAGGTGACCCAGTACTTC. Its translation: CASRITRLAQVTQYF.

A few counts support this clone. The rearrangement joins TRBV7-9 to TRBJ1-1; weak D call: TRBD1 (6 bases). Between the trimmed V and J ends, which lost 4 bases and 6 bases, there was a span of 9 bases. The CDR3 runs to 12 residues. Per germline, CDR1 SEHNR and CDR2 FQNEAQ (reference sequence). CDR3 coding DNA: TGTGCCAGCAGCTCAGGGGAATCTGAAGCTTTCTTT. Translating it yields CASSSGESEAFF.

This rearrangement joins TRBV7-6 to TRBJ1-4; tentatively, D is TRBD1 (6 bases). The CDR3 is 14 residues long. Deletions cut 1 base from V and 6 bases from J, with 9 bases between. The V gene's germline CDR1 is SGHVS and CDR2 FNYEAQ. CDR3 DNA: TGTGCCAGCAGCTTAGAGCAGGGGTATGAAAAACTGTTTTTT. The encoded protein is CASSLEQGYEKLFF.

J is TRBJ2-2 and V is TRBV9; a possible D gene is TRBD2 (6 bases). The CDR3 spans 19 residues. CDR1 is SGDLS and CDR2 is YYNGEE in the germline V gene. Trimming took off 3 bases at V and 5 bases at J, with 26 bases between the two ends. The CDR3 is CASSGVSGGSIMKTGELFF. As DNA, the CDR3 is TGTGCCAGCAGCGGGGTTTCTGGGGGGTCGATCATGAAAACCGGGGAGCTGTTTTTT.

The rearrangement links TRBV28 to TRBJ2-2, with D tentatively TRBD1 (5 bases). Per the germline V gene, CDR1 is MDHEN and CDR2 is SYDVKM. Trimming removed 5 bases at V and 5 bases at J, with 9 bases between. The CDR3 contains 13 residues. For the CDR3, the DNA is TGTGCCAGCAGTCCCCAGGGTACCGGGGAGCTGTTTTTT. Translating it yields CASSPQGTGELFF.

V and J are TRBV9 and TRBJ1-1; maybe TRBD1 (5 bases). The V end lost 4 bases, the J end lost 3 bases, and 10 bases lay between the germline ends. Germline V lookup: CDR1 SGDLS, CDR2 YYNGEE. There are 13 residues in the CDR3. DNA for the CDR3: TGTGCCAGCAGCCTCATAGGGGACACTGAAGCTTTCTTT. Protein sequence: CASSLIGDTEAFF.

Here the CDR3 reads CASQKGQGPDTQYF. CDR3 nucleotide sequence: TGTGCCAGTCAAAAAGGACAGGGCCCGGATACGCAGTATTTT. The chain uses TRBV19 and TRBJ2-3; 8 positions agree with TRBD1. Per the germline V gene, CDR1 is LNHDA and CDR2 is SQIVND (reference sequence). The CDR3 contains 14 residues. V shed 8 bases, J shed 6 bases, and the junction held 10 bases outside the gene matches.

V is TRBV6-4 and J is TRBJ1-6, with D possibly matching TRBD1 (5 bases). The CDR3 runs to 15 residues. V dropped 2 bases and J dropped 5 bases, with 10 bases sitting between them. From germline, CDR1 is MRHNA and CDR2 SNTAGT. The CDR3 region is CASSDRQGDNSPLHF. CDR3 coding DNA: TGTGCCAGCAGTGACAGGCAGGGTGATAATTCACCCCTCCACTTT.

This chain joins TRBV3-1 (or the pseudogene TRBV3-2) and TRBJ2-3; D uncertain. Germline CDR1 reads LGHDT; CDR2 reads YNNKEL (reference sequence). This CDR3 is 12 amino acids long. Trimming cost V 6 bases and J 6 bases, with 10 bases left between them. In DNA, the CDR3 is TGTGCCAGCAGTCTAAATTCTGATACGCAGTATTTT. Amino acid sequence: CASSLNSDTQYF.

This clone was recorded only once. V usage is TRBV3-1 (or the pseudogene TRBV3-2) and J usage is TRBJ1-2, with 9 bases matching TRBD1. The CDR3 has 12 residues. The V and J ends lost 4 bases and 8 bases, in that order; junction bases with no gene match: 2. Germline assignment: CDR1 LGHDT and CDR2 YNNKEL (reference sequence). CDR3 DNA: TGTGCCAGCAGCCGGGACAGGGAGGGCTACACCTTC. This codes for CASSRDREGYTF.